This record looks at one T cell receptor (beta chain) sequence and its context. This specimen belongs to a study of blood T cell repertoires in COVID-19. Study-level background: The analysed material was cDNA or gDNA that came from T cells, B-cell-depleted T cells, or PBMCs.

The CDR3 loop spans 18 amino acids. V dropped 0 bases and J dropped 3; count of bases not matched to a gene: 8. Germline-derived CDR1 and CDR2 are MGHRA and YSYEKL. It was within 2 weeks before study entry that exposed participants met a COVID-19 case. In the original processing: Reference gene primers were amplified, and this amplification served to estimate nucleated cell counts. Produced via immunoSEQ multiplex PCR; TCRdb's table is partial and in-frame only. V and J calls and clone size are as listed in that table; D and trimming were resolved from the DNA. The data contain about 350,000 clones, around nine tenths of them singletons.

This chain uses TRBV4-1 with TRBJ2-3; 11 nucleotides match TRBD2. This receptor was taken from a woman in her thirties who had been exposed to COVID-19. Sequenced input: PBMCs or T cells enriched from blood (not recorded which). Here the CDR3 reads CASSQDPPTSGSTDTQYF. CDR3 bases: TGCGCCAGCAGCCAAGACCCCCCAACTAGCGGGAGTACAGATACGCAGTATTTT.